One sample yielded the 8 T cell receptor beta chains listed below, sequenced in a study of blood T cell repertoires in COVID-19. Sequenced by immunoSEQ multiplex PCR; TCRdb stores in-frame clones only, minus some. The sample lists approximately 150,000 clones, around 81% occurring once. The specimen was peripheral blood. The receptors were gathered from a man between 60 and 70 years old with active or convalescent COVID-19.

V gene TRBV18 combines with J gene TRBJ2-4, with D tentatively TRBD1 (5 bases). The CDR3 loop spans 16 amino acids. Trimming left V 1 base short and J 9 bases short, with 19 bases between. CDR1 and CDR2 (germline): KGHSH, LQKENI. The DNA of the CDR3 is TGTGCCAGCTCACCACTTCCGCAGGGCATAAATTCCATTCAGTACTTC. Translated: CASSPLPQGINSIQYF.

The V and J genes are TRBV18 and TRBJ1-2, with D tentatively TRBD1 (6 bases). CDR1 is KGHSH, CDR2 LQKENI, per germline. V was cut by 1 base and J by 5 bases, with 11 bases left in between. CDR3 size: 14 residues. In DNA form, the CDR3 reads TGTGCCAGCTCACCACAGGGGGAGATTTATGGCTACACCTTC. It is translated as CASSPQGEIYGYTF.

This chain uses TRBV5-5 with TRBJ2-2; tentatively, D is TRBD1 (6 bases). CDR1 and CDR2 from the germline V gene are SGHKS and YYEKEE (reference sequence). V dropped 0 bases and J dropped 5 bases, with 8 bases sitting between them. The CDR3 runs 14 residues. This chain's CDR3 is CASSLEQGTGELFF. Written as DNA, the CDR3 is TGTGCCAGCAGCTTGGAACAGGGTACCGGGGAGCTGTTTTTT.

The rearrangement joins TRBV5-4 to TRBJ1-2; 8 bases align to TRBD1. Germline assignment: CDR1 SGHNT and CDR2 YYREEE (reference sequence). This CDR3 spans 14 amino acids. Germline trimming cut 1 base from V and 3 bases from J; bases unmatched to any gene: 2. The CDR3 sequence: CASSLNRGDYGYTF. The CDR3 bases are TGTGCCAGCAGCTTGAACAGGGGGGACTATGGCTACACCTTC.

The chain uses TRBV19 and TRBJ1-4; 7 nucleotides match TRBD1. CDR1 is LNHDA and CDR2 is SQIVND in the germline V gene (reference sequence). The CDR3 length is 15 residues. V was pared by 3 bases and J by 3 bases, with 4 bases of the junction left unmatched. The CDR3 here is CASSIATGPNEKLFF. DNA for the CDR3: TGTGCCAGTAGTATTGCGACAGGGCCTAATGAAAAACTGTTTTTT.

The chain is built from TRBV29-1 and TRBJ1-2; D gene uncertain. Germline V gene data show CDR1 as SQVTM and CDR2 as ANQGSEA. V lost 7 bases and J lost 4, with 13 bases in between. The length of the CDR3 is 12 residues. The CDR3 sequence is CSASGSAYGYTF. The CDR3 bases are TGCAGCGCCAGCGGTTCAGCCTATGGCTACACCTTC.

The rearrangement uses TRBV5-6 and TRBJ1-1; D gene uncertain. The CDR3 is 15 residues long. The V and J ends lost 4 bases and 2 bases respectively, with 15 bases between them. Per the germline V gene, CDR1 is SGHDT and CDR2 is YYEEEE. CDR3: CASSPASTINTEAFF. In DNA form, the CDR3 reads TGTGCCAGCAGCCCGGCATCAACTATAAACACTGAAGCTTTCTTT. The variable domain in full, completed from reference TRBV5-6 and TRBJ1-1, reads DAGVTQSPTHLIKTRGQQVTLRCSPKSGHDTVSWYQQALGQGPQFIFQYYEEEERQRGNFPDRFSGHQFPNYSSELNVNALLLGDSALYLCASSPASTINTEAFFGQGTRLTVV.

This chain uses TRBV2 with TRBJ2-7; the match to TRBD2 covers 15 bases. Per the germline V gene, CDR1 is SNHLY and CDR2 is FYNNEI. This CDR3 is 13 amino acids long. The ends lost 6 bases at V and 6 bases at J; junction bases unmatched: 0. CDR3 protein: CASRGLAGGEQYF. In DNA, the CDR3 is TGTGCCAGCAGGGGACTAGCGGGGGGCGAGCAGTACTTC. Supplemented by reference TRBV2 and TRBJ2-7, the full variable domain reads EPEVTQTPSHQVTQMGQEVILRCVPISNHLYFYWYRQILGQKVEFLVSFYNNEISEKSEIFDDQFSVERPDGSNFTLKIRSTKLEDSAMYFCASRGLAGGEQYFGPGTRLTVT.